A selection of T cell receptor beta chains follows, all from one sample in a study of blood T cell repertoires in COVID-19. The assay was immunoSEQ multiplex PCR, and TCRdb's table has in-frame clones only and misses some. Of approximately 120,000 clones listed, under 90% were seen once; the top ten hold 5.5% to 8%. The sequencing input was peripheral blood. These receptor sequences come from a woman aged 45-59 years with acute or convalescent COVID-19. The CDR3 runs from the conserved cysteine through the conserved F or W. A D gene is named only where the DNA matches it firmly. A clone size is listed for some rows: how often the clone was seen (once, few, many), or a class if it is expanded.

size: .
V: TRBV7-2
J: TRBJ2-7
D: .
DNA: TGTGCCAGCAGCTCAACGCCCCGGGGCGAGCAGTACTTC
CDR3: CASSSTPRGEQYF

size: large
V: TRBV28
J: TRBJ1-6
D: TRBD1
DNA: TGTGCCAGCAGCTTACACAGGGGAGAAGTTGACTTT
CDR3: CASSLHRGEVDF

size: few
V: TRBV10-2
J: TRBJ1-4
D: .
DNA: TGCGCCAGCAGTGCAGGGGTGGGAAATGAAAAACTGTTTTTT
CDR3: CASSAGVGNEKLFF

size: .
V: TRBV9
J: TRBJ1-1
D: TRBD1
DNA: TGTGCCAGCAGCCCCCGATTAAGCGGGACAGGCTACACTGAAGCTTTCTTT
CDR3: CASSPRLSGTGYTEAFF

size: .
V: TRBV3-1/TRBV3-2
J: TRBJ2-3
D: .
DNA: TGTGCCAGCAGCTCCTTCTGGGGGGAAAGCACAGATACGCAGTATTTT
CDR3: CASSSFWGESTDTQYF

size: .
V: TRBV11-2
J: TRBJ2-3
D: .
DNA: TGTGCCAGCAGCTTAGGCGGCCAGGGTACGCAGTATTTT
CDR3: CASSLGGQGTQYF

size: .
V: TRBV20-1
J: TRBJ2-1
D: TRBD2
DNA: TGCAGTGCTAGTAGGGTGACTAGCGGGGGGATCATCTTC
CDR3: CSASRVTSGGIIF

size: .
V: TRBV5-1
J: TRBJ2-1
D: .
DNA: TGCGCCAGCAGCTTAGGAGATTTCAATGAGCAGTTCTTC
CDR3: CASSLGDFNEQFF

size: .
V: TRBV2
J: TRBJ1-2
D: TRBD1
DNA: TGTGCCAGCAGTTTCCAGGGGGAGGCTGGTGGCTACACCTTC
CDR3: CASSFQGEAGGYTF

size: .
V: TRBV7-3
J: TRBJ2-1
D: TRBD2
DNA: TGTGCCAGCAGCCCATCCTCCTCCGGGGGGTACAATGAGCAGTTCTTC
CDR3: CASSPSSSGGYNEQFF

size: .
V: TRBV6-5
J: TRBJ2-7
D: .
DNA: TGTGCCAGCAGATACCAGGACCGGGCACGGGGCGAGCAGTACTTC
CDR3: CASRYQDRARGEQYF

size: .
V: TRBV19
J: TRBJ1-5
D: .
DNA: TGTGCCAGTACCATAGGGGGATTCAATCAGCCCCAGCATTTT
CDR3: CASTIGGFNQPQHF

size: once
V: TRBV7-6
J: TRBJ2-1
D: .
DNA: TGTGCCAGCAGCTTAGCCGAGGAATCCCATGAGCAGTTCTTC
CDR3: CASSLAEESHEQFF

size: .
V: TRBV30
J: TRBJ2-1
D: .
DNA: TGTGCCTGGAGTGTGGGGGGGGCCAATGAGCAGTTCTTC
CDR3: CAWSVGGANEQFF

size: .
V: TRBV2
J: TRBJ1-6
D: .
DNA: TGTGCCAGCAGGACAGGAACGGCCAATTCACCCCTCCACTTT
CDR3: CASRTGTANSPLHF

size: .
V: TRBV6-5
J: TRBJ2-2
D: .
DNA: TGTGCCAGCAGTTACTCGGGGAGTAGGACCGGGGAGCTGTTTTTT
CDR3: CASSYSGSRTGELFF

size: .
V: TRBV18
J: TRBJ2-5
D: .
DNA: TGTGCCAGCTCACCACGGGCCCCGGGGGGCTACGTTGGGACCCAGTACTTC
CDR3: CASSPRAPGGYVGTQYF

size: .
V: TRBV19
J: TRBJ1-5
D: .
DNA: TGTGCCAGTAGTATCCTGACAGGTAGCAATCAGCCCCAGCATTTT
CDR3: CASSILTGSNQPQHF

size: .
V: TRBV7-9
J: TRBJ1-6
D: TRBD1
DNA: TGTGCCAGCAGCTTAGAATTTGCAGGGGGAGGCTCACCCCTCCACTTT
CDR3: CASSLEFAGGGSPLHF

size: .
V: TRBV28
J: TRBJ1-2
D: .
DNA: TGTGCCAGCAGTTTGCAGGGCTATGGCTACACCTTC
CDR3: CASSLQGYGYTF

size: .
V: TRBV7-9
J: TRBJ1-3
D: .
DNA: TGTGCCAGCAGCTTGGCAGGGATCTCTGGAAACACCATATATTTT
CDR3: CASSLAGISGNTIYF

size: .
V: TRBV13
J: TRBJ1-1
D: TRBD1
DNA: TGTGCCAGCAGCTCCCGACAGGGTTTGAACACTGAAGCTTTCTTT
CDR3: CASSSRQGLNTEAFF

size: .
V: TRBV5-6
J: TRBJ1-2
D: TRBD1
DNA: TGTGCCAGCACCCTCCAGAGGACAGGATGGGGCTACACCTTC
CDR3: CASTLQRTGWGYTF

size: .
V: TRBV27
J: TRBJ2-6
D: .
DNA: TGTGCCAGCAGTTTGCGGGGAGCTGGGGCCAACGTCCTGACTTTC
CDR3: CASSLRGAGANVLTF

size: .
V: TRBV4-1
J: TRBJ1-4
D: TRBD1
DNA: TGCGCCAGCAGCCAAGGCCAGGGGGCTAATGAAAAACTGTTTTTT
CDR3: CASSQGQGANEKLFF

size: .
V: TRBV18
J: TRBJ1-5
D: TRBD1
DNA: TGTGCCAGCTCACCTCGTAGCGGACAGGGGTCAGGCAATCAGCCCCAGCATTTT
CDR3: CASSPRSGQGSGNQPQHF

size: .
V: TRBV3-1/TRBV3-2
J: TRBJ1-1
D: .
DNA: TGTGCCAGCGCCTTTTACGGACAGAACTCTGAAGCTTTCTTT
CDR3: CASAFYGQNSEAFF

size: .
V: TRBV19
J: TRBJ1-3
D: .
DNA: TGTGCCAGTAGAAAAATCATGGGCAACTCTGGAAACACCATATATTTT
CDR3: CASRKIMGNSGNTIYF

size: few
V: TRBV20-1
J: TRBJ1-1
D: .
DNA: TGCAGTGCTAAAACCTTCGACAGGGCTTTCTTT
CDR3: CSAKTFDRAFF

size: .
V: TRBV5-1
J: TRBJ2-2
D: .
DNA: TGCGCCAGCAGCTCTGAGGTCCAGAAATTCACCGGGGAGCTGTTTTTT
CDR3: CASSSEVQKFTGELFF

size: .
V: TRBV11-2
J: TRBJ2-3
D: TRBD2
DNA: TGTGCCAGCAGCTTAAACAGCGGGGGTCCGGGAGATACGCAGTATTTT
CDR3: CASSLNSGGPGDTQYF

size: once
V: TRBV6-5
J: TRBJ1-2
D: .
DNA: TGTGCCAGCAGGGACAGCTATTCTGCCTATGGCTACACCTTC
CDR3: CASRDSYSAYGYTF

size: few
V: TRBV28
J: TRBJ2-2
D: TRBD2
DNA: TGTGCCAGCAGACCCGAGACTAGCGCCATTACCGGGGAGCTGTTTTTT
CDR3: CASRPETSAITGELFF

size: .
V: TRBV5-6
J: TRBJ1-2
D: .
DNA: TGTGCCAGCAGCCGGGAGGCTGGTCTTTATATCTATGGCTACACCTTC
CDR3: CASSREAGLYIYGYTF

size: .
V: TRBV28
J: TRBJ2-1
D: .
DNA: TGTGCCAGCAGACTTGGCGGGGTCCGCAATGAGCAGTTCTTC
CDR3: CASRLGGVRNEQFF

size: once
V: TRBV5-1
J: TRBJ1-1
D: .
DNA: TGCGCCAGCAGCTTGGCCGGAGACGGGGGGAAGATGGCTTTCTTT
CDR3: CASSLAGDGGKMAFF

size: .
V: TRBV5-6
J: TRBJ1-4
D: TRBD1
DNA: TGTGCCAGCAGCTTGGCGGACAGGCATAATGAAAAACTGTTTTTT
CDR3: CASSLADRHNEKLFF

size: .
V: TRBV27
J: TRBJ2-2
D: TRBD2
DNA: TGTGCCAGCAGCCCTAGCGGCACCGGGGAGCTGTTTTTT
CDR3: CASSPSGTGELFF

size: .
V: TRBV6-5
J: TRBJ1-5
D: TRBD1
DNA: TGTGCCGCTCGGACAGGAGACCAGCCCCAGCATTTT
CDR3: CAARTGDQPQHF

size: .
V: TRBV30
J: TRBJ2-7
D: TRBD1
DNA: TGTGCCTGGAGTGGTAGGGGAGACAGGGGCCTTACCTACGAGCAGTACTTC
CDR3: CAWSGRGDRGLTYEQYF

size: .
V: TRBV24-1
J: TRBJ1-2
D: .
DNA: TGTGCCACCAGTGACTCACGGGGGAACTATGGCTACACCTTC
CDR3: CATSDSRGNYGYTF